The 20 T cell receptor beta chains reported below all come from one sample, sequenced in a study of blood T cell repertoires in COVID-19. Libraries were prepared by immunoSEQ multiplex PCR; TCRdb keeps only in-frame clonotypes and omits some of them. This sample has around 55,000 clones, with around nine tenths found just once. The source material was peripheral blood. The receptor source for this set is a man between 60 and 75 years old with active COVID-19.

This chain joins TRBV29-1 and TRBJ1-2, with TRBD1 matching over 8 bases. CDR1 and CDR2 (germline): SQVTM, ANQGSEA. V shed 3 bases and J 6 bases; nucleotides not matched to a gene: 9. The CDR3 runs to 14 residues. CDR3 nucleotide sequence: TGCAGCGTTGACGGTGAGGCAGGGGGCGATGGCTACACCTTC. This encodes CSVDGEAGGDGYTF.

V and J are TRBV14 and TRBJ2-7; D is unresolved. From germline, CDR1 is SGHDN and CDR2 FVKESK. The CDR3 totals 15 residues. The ends were cut back, 1 base at V and 0 bases at J, with 10 bases in the middle. CDR3 protein: CASSQGFASSYEQYF. CDR3 DNA: TGTGCCAGCAGCCAAGGTTTCGCTAGCTCCTACGAGCAGTACTTC.

This rearrangement joins TRBV19 to TRBJ2-1; 12 positions agree with TRBD2. Trimming took 7 bases from V and 7 from J; bases not matched to a gene: 8. The length of the CDR3 is 15 residues. Germline V lookup: CDR1 LNHDA, CDR2 SQIVND (reference sequence). CDR3: CASIRTSGNSNEQFF. CDR3 nucleotides: TGTGCCAGTATCCGGACTAGCGGGAATAGTAATGAGCAGTTCTTC.

This clone was seen a single time. The chain is built from TRBV30 and TRBJ2-2; 7 bases map to TRBD1. The junction had 1 base not matched to a gene; V was cut back by 3 bases and J by 6 bases. The V gene's germline CDR1 is GTSNPN and CDR2 SVGIG (reference sequence). This CDR3 is 12 amino acids long. The chain's CDR3 is CAWSDRAGELFF. In DNA form, the CDR3 reads TGTGCCTGGAGCGACAGGGCCGGGGAGCTGTTTTTT.

The chain links TRBV3-1 (or the pseudogene TRBV3-2) to TRBJ2-1; 8 bases line up with TRBD1. The CDR3 runs 14 residues. Germline CDR1 LGHDT, CDR2 YNNKEL (reference sequence). V trimming: 3 bases; J trimming: 9 bases; junction bases outside the gene matches: 7. The CDR3: CASSHRGLGVEQFF. The DNA of the CDR3 is TGTGCCAGCAGCCACAGGGGGCTGGGAGTTGAGCAGTTCTTC.

This rearrangement joins TRBV2 to TRBJ2-3, with 9 positions matching TRBD2. The V and J ends lost 6 bases and 5 bases, in that order; junction bases with no gene match: 9. CDR1 is SNHLY, CDR2 FYNNEI, per germline. The CDR3 has 15 residues. The CDR3 DNA reads TGTGCCAGCAGGGACCTTAGCGGGAGAGGAGATACGCAGTATTTT. Its protein product is CASRDLSGRGDTQYF. The whole variable domain, remainder taken from reference TRBV2 and TRBJ2-3, is EPEVTQTPSHQVTQMGQEVILRCVPISNHLYFYWYRQILGQKVEFLVSFYNNEISEKSEIFDDQFSVERPDGSNFTLKIRSTKLEDSAMYFCASRDLSGRGDTQYFGPGTRLTVL.

This clone was recorded only once. This chain uses TRBV5-1 with TRBJ2-7; tentative D call: TRBD2 (6 bases). CDR1 is SGHRS, CDR2 YFSETQ, per germline. The CDR3 loop spans 14 amino acids. V lost 5 bases to trimming and J lost 2 bases, with 14 bases between them. Here the CDR3 reads CASSSGTHTYEQYF. The CDR3, as DNA: TGCGCCAGCAGTTCCGGGACTCATACCTACGAGCAGTACTTC.

This chain connects TRBV25-1 to TRBJ2-7, with 7 bases identical to TRBD1. The CDR3 is 14 residues long. CDR1 is MGHDK and CDR2 is SYGVNS in the germline V gene. Trimming removed 2 bases from V and 2 bases from J; junction bases left unmatched: 3. The CDR3 reads CASSELQGAYEQYF. DNA for the CDR3: TGTGCCAGCAGTGAACTCCAGGGGGCCTACGAGCAGTACTTC.

The chain joins TRBV3-1 (or the pseudogene TRBV3-2) to TRBJ2-1; 9 positions agree with TRBD2. The CDR3 is 13 residues long. The trim removed 3 bases at V and 15 bases at J, leaving 9 bases unmatched. Germline loops: CDR1 LGHDT, CDR2 YNNKEL (reference sequence). CDR3 DNA sequence: TGTGCCAGCAGCCAGGGATCCGGGACTAGCCTGTTCTTC. Residues: CASSQGSGTSLFF.

The J gene is TRBJ2-1, the V gene TRBV4-1; 10 nucleotides align to TRBD2. Trimming removed 3 bases from V and 9 bases from J; junction bases left unmatched: 11. This CDR3 has 16 residues. Germline assignment: CDR1 MGHRA and CDR2 YSYEKL. The CDR3 loop reads CASSQPAGGGKGEQFF. The CDR3 coding sequence is TGCGCCAGCAGCCAGCCAGCGGGAGGGGGAAAGGGTGAGCAGTTCTTC.

This sequence joins TRBV29-1 and TRBJ2-7, with a tentative D call TRBD1 (6 bases). CDR1 and CDR2 (germline): SQVTM, ANQGSEA. V lost 8 bases and J 2 bases, leaving 22 bases between the germline ends. This CDR3 region has 15 residues. The CDR3 DNA is TGCAGCTTCTTCCTTAAGCCAGGGGTGGCCTACGAGCAGTACTTC. This codes for CSFFLKPGVAYEQYF.

The chain has TRBV6-6 and TRBJ2-4, with 11 bases aligning to TRBD2. V shed 2 bases, J shed 9 bases, and the junction held 9 bases outside the gene matches. The CDR3 is made up of 16 amino acids. The germline CDR1 and CDR2 sequences are MNHNY and SVGAGI (reference sequence). The CDR3 spells CASSYGGTSGSSIQYF. DNA of the CDR3: TGTGCCAGCAGTTACGGCGGTACTAGCGGGAGTTCCATTCAGTACTTC.

The chain recombines TRBV12-3 or TRBV12-4 with TRBJ1-5; D unresolved. V lost 8 bases and J lost 2, with 10 bases in between. The CDR3 has 13 amino acids. CDR3 in DNA: TGTGCCAGCGCCCAGGAGGGCAATCAGCCCCAGCATTTT. This gives the protein CASAQEGNQPQHF.

This sequence joins TRBV3-1 (or the pseudogene TRBV3-2) and TRBJ2-3; 9 bases agree with TRBD2. This CDR3 has 15 amino acids. The V segment lost 2 bases and the J segment 2 bases; nucleotides outside the gene matches: 2. Germline assignment: CDR1 LGHDT and CDR2 YNNKEL (reference sequence). The DNA of the CDR3 is TGTGCCAGCAGCCAACTAGCGGGATACACAGATACGCAGTATTTT. It specifies CASSQLAGYTDTQYF.

J is TRBJ2-7 and V is TRBV4-1, with 9 positions matching TRBD1. The CDR3 sequence is 16 residues long. The germline gives CDR1 MGHRA, CDR2 YSYEKL. The junction had 9 bases not matched to a gene; V was cut back by 3 bases and J by 3 bases. The CDR3 nucleotides are TGCGCCAGCAGCCAGCCTACAGGGGGCGCATTCTACGAGCAGTACTTC. It encodes CASSQPTGGAFYEQYF.

The chain combines TRBV4-1 with TRBJ2-5; possibly TRBD1 for D (6 bases). The CDR3 is 15 amino acids. The germline gives CDR1 MGHRA, CDR2 YSYEKL. V dropped 1 base and J dropped 5 bases, with 14 bases sitting between them. CDR3 in amino acids: CASSQVGQTLETQYF. In DNA, the CDR3 is TGCGCCAGCAGCCAAGTAGGACAGACGTTGGAGACCCAGTACTTC.

The rearrangement links TRBV19 to TRBJ2-6; a possible D gene is TRBD2 (7 bases). Trimming cost V 10 bases and J 4 bases, with 17 bases left between them. Looked up from germline, CDR1 is LNHDA and CDR2 is SQIVND (reference sequence). The CDR3 length is 15 residues. This CDR3 is CATPGGGWGANVLTF. The CDR3 DNA sequence: TGTGCCACCCCTGGGGGGGGCTGGGGGGCCAACGTCCTGACTTTC.

The V gene is TRBV4-1, the J gene TRBJ2-1; no clear D. The CDR3 covers 16 residues. Deletions cut 0 bases from V and 6 bases from J, with 15 bases between. Per the germline V gene, CDR1 is MGHRA and CDR2 is YSYEKL. The CDR3 DNA reads TGCGCCAGCAGCCAAGAGGGCCTCCTCATGGGCAATGAGCAGTTCTTC. Its protein is CASSQEGLLMGNEQFF.

The V and J genes are TRBV11-2 and TRBJ2-2; 7 bases match TRBD1. The junction had 3 bases not matched to a gene; V was cut back by 4 bases and J by 4 bases. Germline V CDR1 and CDR2: SGHAT, FQNNGV. This CDR3 is 14 amino acids long. The CDR3 bases are TGTGCCAGCAGCTGGGACAGTTTCACCGGGGAGCTGTTTTTT. As protein: CASSWDSFTGELFF.

The chain uses TRBV19 and TRBJ1-5; D is unresolved. Germline loops: CDR1 LNHDA, CDR2 SQIVND (reference sequence). V was trimmed by 7 bases and J by 0 bases, leaving 16 bases between them. This CDR3 is built from 16 residues. CDR3 sequence reads: CASNDSPGYSNQPQHF. The CDR3, as DNA: TGTGCCAGTAACGACTCCCCCGGTTATAGCAATCAGCCCCAGCATTTT.